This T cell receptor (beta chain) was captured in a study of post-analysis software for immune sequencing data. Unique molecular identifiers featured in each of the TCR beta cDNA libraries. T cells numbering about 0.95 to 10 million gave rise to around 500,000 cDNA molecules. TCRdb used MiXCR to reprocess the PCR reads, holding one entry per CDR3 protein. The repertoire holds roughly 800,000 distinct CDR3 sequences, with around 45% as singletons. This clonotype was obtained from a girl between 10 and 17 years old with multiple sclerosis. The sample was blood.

The DNA of the CDR3 is TGCAGTGCTAAATTAGGACTAGCGGACATCCACTCCTACAATGAGCAGTTCTTC. Translation gives CSAKLGLADIHSYNEQFF. The chain joins TRBV20-1 to TRBJ2-1; 10 nucleotides align to TRBD2. Germline V CDR1 and CDR2: DFQATT, SNEGSKA (reference sequence). The CDR3 loop spans 18 amino acids. V dropped 4 bases and J dropped 0; count of bases not matched to a gene: 12.